The clone carrying this T cell receptor (beta chain) appeared a single time. This sample is part of a study of technical replicates of blood from several donors. Generated by immunoSEQ multiplex PCR, the TCRdb table keeps only in-frame clones and is missing some. This sample has roughly 80,000 clones, with around 94% found just once. The ends were cut back, 5 bases at V and 8 bases at J, with 15 bases in the middle. The CDR3 covers 13 residues. In germline, CDR1 is SGHVS, CDR2 FQNEAQ. V usage is TRBV7-8 and J usage is TRBJ1-1; no reliable D call. The sample was T cells isolated from PBMCs. The sequence came from a human donor in good health. The CDR3 protein is CASSHLGPWEAFF. The CDR3 DNA follows: TGTGCCAGCAGCCATCTTGGCCCTTGGGAAGCTTTCTTT.